Listed here are 2 T cell receptor beta chains from one sample, sequenced in a study of cytomegalovirus exposure and HLA in healthy donors. 13 Jbeta primers and 60 Vbeta primers were used for the PCR. Data came from immunoSEQ multiplex PCR; TCRdb stores just in-frame clones and leaves some out. The table shows 95,000 to 100,000 clones, with 76% occurring only once. Sequences were obtained from PBMCs. The origin of the receptors is a man aged 35-49 years in good health and CMV-seronegative.

The V and J genes are TRBV7-9 and TRBJ2-1; the D is unclear. With 7 bases removed from V and 4 bases from J, the gap between germline ends came to 8 bases. This CDR3 has 12 residues. Germline CDR1 and CDR2: SEHNR and FQNEAQ (reference sequence). The CDR3 loop reads CASTPGYNEQFF. The CDR3 DNA reads as TGTGCCAGCACCCCAGGTTACAATGAGCAGTTCTTC.

This clone turned up a few times. The chain uses TRBV12-2 and TRBJ2-2; TRBD1 reflects the table's D call only, with no check against the DNA. TRBV12-2 is a listed pseudogene. The CDR3 sequence is 15 residues long. Written as DNA, the CDR3 is TGTGCAAGTCGCCCCGCCCGACAGGGGCCCGGGGAGCTGTTTTTT. Protein: CASRPARQGPGELFF.